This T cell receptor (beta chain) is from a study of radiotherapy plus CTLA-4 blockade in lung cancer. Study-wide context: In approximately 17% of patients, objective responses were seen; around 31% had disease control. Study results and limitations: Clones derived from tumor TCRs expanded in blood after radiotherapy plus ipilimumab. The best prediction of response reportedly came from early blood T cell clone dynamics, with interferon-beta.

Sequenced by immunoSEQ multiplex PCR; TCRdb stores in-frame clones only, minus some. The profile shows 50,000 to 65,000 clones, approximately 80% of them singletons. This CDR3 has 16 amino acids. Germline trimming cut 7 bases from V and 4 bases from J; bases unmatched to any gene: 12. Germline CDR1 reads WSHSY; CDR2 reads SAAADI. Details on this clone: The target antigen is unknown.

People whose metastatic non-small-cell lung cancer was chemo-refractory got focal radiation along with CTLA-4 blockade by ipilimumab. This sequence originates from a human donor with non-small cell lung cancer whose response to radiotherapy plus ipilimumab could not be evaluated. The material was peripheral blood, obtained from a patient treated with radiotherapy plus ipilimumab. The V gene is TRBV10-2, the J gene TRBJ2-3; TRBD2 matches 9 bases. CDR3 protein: CASTSRGGAGPDTQYF. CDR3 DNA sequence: TGCGCCAGCACCTCTCGCGGGGGGGCGGGCCCAGATACGCAGTATTTT.